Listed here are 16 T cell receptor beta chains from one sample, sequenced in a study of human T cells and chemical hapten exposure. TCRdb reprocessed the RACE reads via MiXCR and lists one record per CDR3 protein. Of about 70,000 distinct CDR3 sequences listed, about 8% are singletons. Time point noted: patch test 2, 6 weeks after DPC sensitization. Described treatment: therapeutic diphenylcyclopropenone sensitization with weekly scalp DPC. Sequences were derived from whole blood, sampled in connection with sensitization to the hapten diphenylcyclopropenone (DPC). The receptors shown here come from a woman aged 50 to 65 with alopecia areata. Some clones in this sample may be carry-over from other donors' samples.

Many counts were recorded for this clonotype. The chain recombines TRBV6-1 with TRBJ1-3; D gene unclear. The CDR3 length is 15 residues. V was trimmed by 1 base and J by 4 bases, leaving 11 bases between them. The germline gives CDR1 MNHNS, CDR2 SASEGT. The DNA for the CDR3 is TGTGCCAGCAGTGAAGGTCCCGCGTCGGGAAACACCATATATTTT. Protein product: CASSEGPASGNTIYF.

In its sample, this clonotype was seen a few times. CDR3 in amino acids: CASSPPGTQAAQHF. CDR3 sequence (DNA): TGTGCCAGCAGTCCACCCGGGACTCAAGCAGCCCAGCATTTT. This chain uses TRBV3-1 with TRBJ1-5, with a possible D match to TRBD1 (5 bases). V lost 6 bases and J lost 11, with 20 bases in between. Germline loops: CDR1 LGHDT, CDR2 YNNKEL (reference sequence). The CDR3 loop spans 14 amino acids. The full variable domain, its missing parts supplied by reference TRBV3-1 and TRBJ1-5, is DTAVSQTPKYLVTQMGNDKSIKCEQNLGHDTMYWYKQDSKKFLKIMFSYNNKELIINETVPNRFSPKSPDKAHLNLHINSLELGDSAVYFCASSPPGTQAAQHFGDGTRLSIL.

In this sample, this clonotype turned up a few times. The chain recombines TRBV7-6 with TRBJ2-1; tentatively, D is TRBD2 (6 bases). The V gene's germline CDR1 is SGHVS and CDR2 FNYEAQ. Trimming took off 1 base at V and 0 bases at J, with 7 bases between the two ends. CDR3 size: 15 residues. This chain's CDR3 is CASSLETSSYNEQFF. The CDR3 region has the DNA TGTGCCAGCAGCTTAGAGACTAGCTCCTACAATGAGCAGTTCTTC.

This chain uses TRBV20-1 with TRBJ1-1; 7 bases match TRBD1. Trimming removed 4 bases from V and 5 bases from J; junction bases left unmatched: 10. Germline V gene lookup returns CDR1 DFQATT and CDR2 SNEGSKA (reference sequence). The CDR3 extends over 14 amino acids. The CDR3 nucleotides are TGCAGTGCTAACCCCGTGCAGGGGGATACTGAAGCTTTCTTT. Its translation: CSANPVQGDTEAFF.

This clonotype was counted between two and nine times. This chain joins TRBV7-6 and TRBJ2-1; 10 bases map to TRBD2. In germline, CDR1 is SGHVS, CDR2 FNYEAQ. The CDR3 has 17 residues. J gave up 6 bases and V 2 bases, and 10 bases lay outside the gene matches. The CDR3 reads CASSLRASGRSGNEQFF. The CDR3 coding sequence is TGTGCCAGCAGCTTAAGGGCTAGCGGGAGAAGCGGCAATGAGCAGTTCTTC.

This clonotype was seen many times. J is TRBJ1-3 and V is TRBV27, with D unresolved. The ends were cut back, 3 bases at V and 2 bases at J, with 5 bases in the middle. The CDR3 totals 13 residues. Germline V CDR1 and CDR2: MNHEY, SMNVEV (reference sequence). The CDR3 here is CASSFDAGNTIYF. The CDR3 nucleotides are TGTGCCAGCAGTTTTGATGCTGGAAACACCATATATTTT.

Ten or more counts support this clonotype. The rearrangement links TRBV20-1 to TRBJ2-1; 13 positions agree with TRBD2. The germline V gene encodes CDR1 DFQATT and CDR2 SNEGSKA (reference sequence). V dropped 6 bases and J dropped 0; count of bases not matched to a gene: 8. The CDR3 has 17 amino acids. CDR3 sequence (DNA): TGCAGTGCGACGACTAGCGGGGGGACTCTCTCCTACAATGAGCAGTTCTTC. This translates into CSATTSGGTLSYNEQFF.

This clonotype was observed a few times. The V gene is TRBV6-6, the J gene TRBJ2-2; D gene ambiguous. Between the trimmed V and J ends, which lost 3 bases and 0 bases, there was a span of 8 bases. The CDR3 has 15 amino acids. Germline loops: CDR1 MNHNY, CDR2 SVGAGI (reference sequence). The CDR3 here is CASSYLAPNTGELFF. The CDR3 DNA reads TGTGCCAGCAGTTATCTCGCCCCGAACACCGGGGAGCTGTTTTTT.

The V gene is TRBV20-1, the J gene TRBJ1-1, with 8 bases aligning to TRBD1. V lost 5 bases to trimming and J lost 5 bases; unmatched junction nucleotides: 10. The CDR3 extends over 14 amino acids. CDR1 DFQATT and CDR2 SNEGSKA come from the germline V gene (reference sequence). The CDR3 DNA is TGCAGTGCTTTTATAACAGGGGGGGGAACTGAAGCTTTCTTT. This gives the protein CSAFITGGGTEAFF.

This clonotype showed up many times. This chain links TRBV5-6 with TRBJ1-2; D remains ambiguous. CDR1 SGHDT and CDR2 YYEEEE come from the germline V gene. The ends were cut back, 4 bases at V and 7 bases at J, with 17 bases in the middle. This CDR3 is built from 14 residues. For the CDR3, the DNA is TGTGCCAGCAGCGCCCCCGGAGGCGCAGGTGGCTACACCTTC. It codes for CASSAPGGAGGYTF.

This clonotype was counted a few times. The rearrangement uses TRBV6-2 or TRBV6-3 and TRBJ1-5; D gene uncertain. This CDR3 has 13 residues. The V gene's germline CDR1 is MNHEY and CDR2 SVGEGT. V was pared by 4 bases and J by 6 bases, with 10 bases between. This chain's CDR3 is CASSWEGGQPQHF. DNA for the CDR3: TGTGCCAGCAGTTGGGAGGGAGGTCAGCCCCAGCATTTT.

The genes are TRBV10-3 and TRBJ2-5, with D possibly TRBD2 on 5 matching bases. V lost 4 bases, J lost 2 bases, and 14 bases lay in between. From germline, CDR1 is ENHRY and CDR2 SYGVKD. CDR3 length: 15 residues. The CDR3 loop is CAISVSRADQETQYF. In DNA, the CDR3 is TGTGCCATCAGTGTATCTAGAGCGGATCAAGAGACCCAGTACTTC.

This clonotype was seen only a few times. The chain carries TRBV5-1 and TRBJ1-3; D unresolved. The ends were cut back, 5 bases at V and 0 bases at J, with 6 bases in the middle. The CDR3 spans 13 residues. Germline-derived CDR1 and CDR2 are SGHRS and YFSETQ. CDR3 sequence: CASRSLSGNTIYF. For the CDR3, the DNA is TGCGCCAGCAGATCCCTCTCTGGAAACACCATATATTTT.

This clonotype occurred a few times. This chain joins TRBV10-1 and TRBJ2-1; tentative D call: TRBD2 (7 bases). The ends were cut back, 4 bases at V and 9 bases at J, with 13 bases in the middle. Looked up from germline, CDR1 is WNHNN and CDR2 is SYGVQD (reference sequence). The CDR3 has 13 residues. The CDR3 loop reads CASSGGGLGEQFF. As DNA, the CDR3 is TGCGCCAGCAGTGGCGGGGGCCTGGGTGAGCAGTTCTTC.

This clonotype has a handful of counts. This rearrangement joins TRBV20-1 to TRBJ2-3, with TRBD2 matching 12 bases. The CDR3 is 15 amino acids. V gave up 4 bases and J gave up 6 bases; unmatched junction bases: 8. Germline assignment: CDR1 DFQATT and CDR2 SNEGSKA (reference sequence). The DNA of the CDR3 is TGCAGTGCTAAAGGGACTAGCGGGTTCCTGGATACGCAGTATTTT. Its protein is CSAKGTSGFLDTQYF.

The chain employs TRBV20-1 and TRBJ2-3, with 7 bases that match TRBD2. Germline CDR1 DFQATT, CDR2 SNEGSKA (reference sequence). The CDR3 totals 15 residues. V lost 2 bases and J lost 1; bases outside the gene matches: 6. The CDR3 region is CSARPPSGGTDTQYF. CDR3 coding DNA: TGCAGTGCTAGACCCCCTAGCGGTGGCACAGATACGCAGTATTTT.